The rows below give T cell receptor beta chains drawn from one sample of a study of OX40 agonist ivuxolimab in advanced cancers. Here immunoSEQ multiplex PCR was the method, and the copy in TCRdb shows in-frame clones only, minus some. The table records fewer than 85,000 clones, approximately 90% of them present only once. This specimen was CD4+ or CD8+ T cells sorted from blood, taken in a trial of the OX40 agonist ivuxolimab. The receptors derive from an adult with an advanced solid tumor such as melanoma, head and neck, liver or kidney cancer. Both conserved end residues are part of each CDR3. The order of the fields is V gene, clone size, J gene, D gene, CDR3 DNA, CDR3 protein. D genes are given only for firm matches. Clone sizes are given selectively: once, few, many, or a class where the clone is expanded.

>TRBV19|NA|TRBJ2-3|TRBD1
TGTGCCAGTAGTATAGGCGGAGGGCCGGGACAGGGGGCGACCTGGGTCACAGATACGCAGTATTTT
CASSIGGGPGQGATWVTDTQYF
>TRBV7-9|NA|TRBJ2-5|TRBD2
TGTGCCAGCAGCAAAGGACTAGCGGACCAAGAGACCCAGTACTTC
CASSKGLADQETQYF
>TRBV19|NA|TRBJ1-5|NA
TGTGCCAGCAAGCCAGGGACGGGCAATCAGCCCCAGCATTTT
CASKPGTGNQPQHF
>TRBV7-9|NA|TRBJ2-1|TRBD2
TGTGCCAGCAGCTTAGTGGGACTAGCTTACAATGAGCAGTTCTTC
CASSLVGLAYNEQFF
>TRBV28|once|TRBJ1-1|NA
TGTGCCAGCAGTTTATGGGCAGATACTGAAGCTTTCTTT
CASSLWADTEAFF
>TRBV6-1|NA|TRBJ2-7|NA
TGTGCCAGCAGCCCAAACTACGAGCAGTACTTC
CASSPNYEQYF
>TRBV11-2|NA|TRBJ1-2|NA
TGTGCCAGCAGCTTAGCTCTGAGAGGGTATGGCTACACCTTC
CASSLALRGYGYTF
>TRBV6-5|NA|TRBJ2-7|TRBD1
TGTGCCAGCAGGGCAGGGGGTTTGACCGAGCAGTACTTC
CASRAGGLTEQYF
>TRBV7-6|NA|TRBJ2-7|NA
TGTGCCAGCAGCTTAGCGCGTGGCCTAACTCATTCCGAGCAGTACTTC
CASSLARGLTHSEQYF
>TRBV4-3|NA|TRBJ2-7|NA
TGCGCCAGCAGCCAAGAGCGGGCTAGCTACGAGCAGTACTTC
CASSQERASYEQYF
>TRBV5-1|NA|TRBJ1-1|TRBD1
TGCGCCAGCAGCCCCCGGGACAGGGTAGAGAACACTGAAGCTTTCTTT
CASSPRDRVENTEAFF
>TRBV4-1|NA|TRBJ2-7|TRBD2
TGCGCCAGCAGCCACCGGGCTAGCGGGGTCCGCTCCTACGAGCAGTACTTC
CASSHRASGVRSYEQYF
>TRBV7-7|once|TRBJ2-1|NA
TGTGCTAGCACATCCACGAGGAAACCCCGGCTATTCGTGGAGAACAATGAGCAGTTCTTC
CASTSTRKPRLFVENNEQFF
>TRBV7-2|NA|TRBJ2-1|NA
TGTGCCAGCAGCCCCGAAATATCGAGATACAATGAGCAGTTCTTC
CASSPEISRYNEQFF